This record looks at one TCR beta chain sequence and its context. The repertoire was sequenced with immunoSEQ multiplex PCR; TCRdb's copy has only in-frame clones and lacks some. The sample lists roughly 140,000 clones, 93% occurring once. The CDR3 contains 17 residues. The germline V gene encodes CDR1 LGHNA and CDR2 YNFKEQ. The V and J ends lost 4 bases and 1 base, in that order; junction bases with no gene match: 7. This sample was taken from a study of control samples from healthy donors and cancer patients. Sequencing was done on a sample of blood. The receptor was isolated from a man aged 50 to 59 in good health. This chain uses TRBV4-2 with TRBJ2-7; 13 bases are shared with TRBD2. The CDR3 DNA reads TGTGCCAGCAGCCCCCGACTAGCGGGAGGTGGGTCCTACGAGCAGTACTTC. Its translation: CASSPRLAGGGSYEQYF.